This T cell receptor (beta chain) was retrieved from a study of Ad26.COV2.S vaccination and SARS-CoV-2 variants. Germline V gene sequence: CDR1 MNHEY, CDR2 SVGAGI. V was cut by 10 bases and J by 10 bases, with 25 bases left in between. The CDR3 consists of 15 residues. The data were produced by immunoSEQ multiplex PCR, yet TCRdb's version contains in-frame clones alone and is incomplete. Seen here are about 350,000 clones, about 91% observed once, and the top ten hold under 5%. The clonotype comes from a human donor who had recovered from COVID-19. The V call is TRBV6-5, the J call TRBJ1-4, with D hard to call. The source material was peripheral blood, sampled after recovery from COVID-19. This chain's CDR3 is CATRHTIGETGKLFF. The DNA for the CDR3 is TGTGCCACCAGGCATACAATCGGGGAGACTGGAAAACTGTTTTTT.